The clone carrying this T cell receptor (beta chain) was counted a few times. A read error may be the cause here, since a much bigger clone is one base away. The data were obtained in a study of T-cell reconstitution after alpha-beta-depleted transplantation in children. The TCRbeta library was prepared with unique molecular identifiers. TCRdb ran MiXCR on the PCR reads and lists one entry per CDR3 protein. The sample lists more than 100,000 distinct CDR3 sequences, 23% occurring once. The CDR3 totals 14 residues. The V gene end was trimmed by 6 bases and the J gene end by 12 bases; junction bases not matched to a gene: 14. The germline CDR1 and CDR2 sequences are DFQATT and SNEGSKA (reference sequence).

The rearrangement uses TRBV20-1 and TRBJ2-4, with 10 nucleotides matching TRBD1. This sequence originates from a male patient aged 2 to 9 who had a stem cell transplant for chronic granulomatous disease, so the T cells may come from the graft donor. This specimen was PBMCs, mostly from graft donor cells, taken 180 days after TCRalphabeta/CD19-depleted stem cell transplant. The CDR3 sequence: CSASDRGHEDSQYF. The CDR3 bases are TGCAGTGCATCCGACAGGGGGCATGAGGACAGTCAGTACTTC.